The clone carrying this T cell receptor beta chain was counted ten times or more. The sample comes from a study of regulatory T cells in long-lasting Graves disease. The CDR3 extends over 15 amino acids. Looked up from germline, CDR1 is SNHLY and CDR2 is FYNNEI. Unmatched junction bases numbered 4, after V lost 3 bases and J lost 4 bases. CDR3-region Arm-PCR and iRepertoire HTBI primers produced the TCR beta libraries. TCRdb processed the multiplex PCR reads anew with MiXCR; each CDR3 protein has one entry. This sample has approximately 480,000 distinct CDR3 sequences, with about 16% found just once. As for time point: newly diagnosed GD, antithyroid drugs for less than 3 months. RNA from PBMCs was the source of the TCR library. The same sample was also studied in work on T cells in Graves' hyperthyroidism and ophthalmopathy. That work contributes: Graves' hyperthyroidism showing no ophthalmopathy progression within 18 months was considered stable.

Sequencing was performed on peripheral blood mononuclear cells (PBMCs), taken at new diagnosis, from a patient treated with antithyroid drugs. The chain joins TRBV2 to TRBJ2-1; 9 nucleotides align to TRBD2. The sequence derives from a middle-aged man with Graves disease. CDR3 region: CASSEGSGSYNEQFF. The CDR3 region has the DNA TGTGCCAGCAGTGAGGGTAGCGGGAGTTACAATGAGCAGTTCTTC.